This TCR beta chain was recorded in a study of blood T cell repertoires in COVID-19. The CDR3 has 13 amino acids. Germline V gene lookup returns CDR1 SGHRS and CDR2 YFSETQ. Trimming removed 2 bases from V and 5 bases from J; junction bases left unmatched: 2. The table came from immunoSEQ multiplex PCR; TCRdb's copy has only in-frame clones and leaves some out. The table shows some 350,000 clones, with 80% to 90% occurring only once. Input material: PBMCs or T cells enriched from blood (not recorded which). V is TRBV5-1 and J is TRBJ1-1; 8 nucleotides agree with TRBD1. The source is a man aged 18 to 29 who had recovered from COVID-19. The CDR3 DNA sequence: TGCGCCAGCAGCTTTCAGGGGGCGACTGAAGCTTTCTTT. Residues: CASSFQGATEAFF.